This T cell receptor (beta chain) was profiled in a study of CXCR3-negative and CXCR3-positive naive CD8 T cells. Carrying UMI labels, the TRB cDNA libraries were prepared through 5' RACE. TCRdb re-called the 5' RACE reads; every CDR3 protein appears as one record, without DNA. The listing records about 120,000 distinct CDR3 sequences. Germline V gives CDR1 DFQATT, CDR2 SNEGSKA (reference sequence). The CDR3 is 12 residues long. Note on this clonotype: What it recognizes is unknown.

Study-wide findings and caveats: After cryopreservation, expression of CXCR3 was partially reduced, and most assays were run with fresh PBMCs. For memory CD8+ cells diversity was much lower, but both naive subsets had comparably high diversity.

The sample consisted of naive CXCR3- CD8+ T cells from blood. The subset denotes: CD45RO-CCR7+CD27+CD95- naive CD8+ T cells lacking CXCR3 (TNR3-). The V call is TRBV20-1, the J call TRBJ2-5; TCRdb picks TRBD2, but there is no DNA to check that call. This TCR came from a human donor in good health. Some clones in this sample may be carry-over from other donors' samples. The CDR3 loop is CSEGEREGPQYF.